The 2 T cell receptor beta chains below were found in one sample sequenced in a study of cytomegalovirus exposure and HLA in healthy donors. The PCR employed 60 Vbeta primers together with 13 Jbeta primers. Sequencing was performed with immunoSEQ multiplex PCR; in TCRdb, only in-frame clones are kept and a portion is missing. Seen here are about 100,000 clones, about 80% observed once, and the top ten hold around 7%. The specimen sequenced was PBMCs. All receptors derive from a middle-aged man in good health and CMV-seropositive.

The gene calls are TRBV11-2 and TRBJ2-5, with D perhaps TRBD1 (5 bases). CDR3 length equals 14 residues. V shed 8 bases and J shed 7 bases, with 20 bases lying between them. Germline assignment: CDR1 SGHAT and CDR2 FQNNGV. CDR3 coding DNA: TGTGCCAGCGGCACCGGGTCTCTGCAGGGGACCCAGTACTTC. As protein: CASGTGSLQGTQYF. The whole variable domain, remainder taken from reference TRBV11-2 and TRBJ2-5, is EAGVAQSPRYKIIEKRQSVAFWCNPISGHATLYWYQQILGQGPKLLIQFQNNGVVDDSQLPKDRFSAERLKGVDSTLKIQPAKLEDSAVYLCASGTGSLQGTQYFGPGTRLLVL.

The chain links TRBV27 to TRBJ2-2, with a weak D call TRBD1 (6 bases). This CDR3 is 16 amino acids long. Germline CDR1 and CDR2: MNHEY and SMNVEV (reference sequence). Trimming took off 3 bases at V and 2 bases at J, with 13 bases between the two ends. The chain's CDR3 is CASSFTGTINTGELFF. The CDR3 nucleotides are TGTGCCAGCAGTTTTACCGGGACAATTAACACCGGGGAGCTGTTTTTT.